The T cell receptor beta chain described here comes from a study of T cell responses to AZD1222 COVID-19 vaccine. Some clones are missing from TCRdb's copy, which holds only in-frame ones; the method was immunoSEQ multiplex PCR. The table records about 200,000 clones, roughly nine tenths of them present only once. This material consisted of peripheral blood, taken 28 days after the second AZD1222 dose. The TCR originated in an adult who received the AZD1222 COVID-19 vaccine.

In nucleotides, the CDR3 is TGTGCCAGCAGTTTAGCCACAATTCAGTACTTC. This encodes CASSLATIQYF. This sequence joins TRBV12-3 or TRBV12-4 and TRBJ2-4; D is uncertain. V lost 0 bases and J 10 bases, leaving 4 bases between the germline ends. The CDR3 runs 11 residues.